This TCR beta chain was sequenced during a study of cytomegalovirus exposure and HLA in healthy donors. Study outcomes and limitations: Rare sequences made up most TCRs, while some public TCRs were found in many donors.

V was clipped by 0 bases and J by 0 bases, with 12 bases between them. The CDR3 spans 17 residues. Germline CDR1 is MNHEY and CDR2 is SMNVEV (reference sequence). Concerning this clone: Antigen unknown.

13 Jbeta primers and 60 Vbeta primers were used for the PCR. The assay was immunoSEQ multiplex PCR, and TCRdb's table has in-frame clones only and misses some. This table holds under 200,000 clones, 80% found once. What was sequenced was PBMCs. The chain recombines TRBV27 with TRBJ2-4; D may be TRBD2 (5 bases). The TCR sequence derives from a male donor in good health and CMV-seropositive. The CDR3 DNA follows: TGTGCCAGCAGTTTATCGGAGGACTCGCTAGCCAAAAACATTCAGTACTTC. This sequence encodes CASSLSEDSLAKNIQYF.